The entry that follows covers one TCR beta chain sequence. The J segment lost 0 bases and the V segment lost 3 bases, leaving 5 bases of the junction unmatched. The CDR3 is 16 residues long. Germline V gene lookup returns CDR1 MDHEN and CDR2 SYDVKM. The record originates from a study of OX40 agonist ivuxolimab in advanced cancers. Repertoires were generated with immunoSEQ multiplex PCR, while TCRdb's copy carries only in-frame clones and drops some. In the table there are around 100,000 clones, approximately 90% of which are singletons. This receptor was identified in an adult with an advanced solid tumor such as melanoma, head and neck, liver or kidney cancer. This chain links TRBV28 with TRBJ2-1, with TRBD2 matching over 7 bases. The sequencing here drew on CD4+ or CD8+ T cells sorted from blood, taken in a trial of the OX40 agonist ivuxolimab. CDR3 amino acids: CASSFSGGSSYNEQFF. The DNA for the CDR3 is TGTGCCAGCAGTTTCTCCGGGGGGAGCTCCTACAATGAGCAGTTCTTC. Variable domain in full (rest from reference TRBV28 and TRBJ2-1): DVKVTQSSRYLVKRTGEKVFLECVQDMDHENMFWYRQDPGLGLRLIYFSYDVKMKEKGDIPEGYSVSREKKERFSLILESASTNQTSMYLCASSFSGGSSYNEQFFGPGTRLTVL.